These 10 T cell receptor beta chains were sequenced from one sample in a study of post-analysis software for immune sequencing data. The antigens these receptors bind are not known. Built from TCR beta cDNA, the libraries had unique molecular identifiers in them. MiXCR, run by TCRdb on the PCR reads, gives a single entry per CDR3 protein. Of approximately 180,000 distinct CDR3 sequences in the sample, approximately 31% were seen once. Regarding the study as a whole: Compared with controls, patients had more of five TRBV segments, including TRBV5-6, TRBV5-1 and TRBV20-1.

The sequenced sample consisted of blood. The receptor set was obtained from a girl between 10 and 17 years old with multiple sclerosis.

Points on this clonotype: Being one base from a much bigger clone, this may be a read error. The genes are TRBV20-1 and TRBJ2-7; D is unresolved. Germline V gene lookup returns CDR1 DFQATT and CDR2 SNEGSKA (reference sequence). This CDR3 contains 12 residues. In nucleotides, the CDR3 is TGCGGTGCTAGTGGATCTACGTCTGGGCAGTACTTC. Translating it yields CGASGSTSGQYF.

This clonotype was observed many times. In nucleotides, the CDR3 is TGTGCCAGCAGTTTAGCCCATAATGAGCAGTTCTTC. This sequence encodes CASSLAHNEQFF. This rearrangement joins TRBV28 to TRBJ2-1; unclear D gene. Deletions cut 2 bases from V and 7 bases from J, with 6 bases between. CDR1 MDHEN and CDR2 SYDVKM come from the germline V gene. The CDR3 is 12 amino acids.

This clonotype was seen ten or more times. The J gene is TRBJ2-7, the V gene TRBV6-6; D might be TRBD2 (6 bases). CDR3 size: 12 residues. The V end lost 7 bases, the J end lost 6 bases, and 13 bases lay between the germline ends. From germline, CDR1 is MNHNY and CDR2 SVGAGI (reference sequence). The CDR3 DNA follows: TGTGCCAGCACCGCGTTGGGGGGCGAGCAGTACTTC. Translated, it gives CASTALGGEQYF.

This clonotype was seen only once. V and J are TRBV7-6 and TRBJ2-7; either TRBD1 or TRBD2 may fit D (5 bases each). Trimming took 4 bases from V and 0 from J, leaving 16 bases between them. CDR1 SGHVS and CDR2 FNYEAQ come from the germline V gene. This CDR3 comprises 16 residues. The DNA of the CDR3 is TGTGCCAGCAGCTCCGGAAGGCAGGGAGTCTCCTACGAGCAGTACTTC. Translating it yields CASSSGRQGVSYEQYF.

The chain employs TRBV12-3 or TRBV12-4 and TRBJ2-1; D perhaps matches TRBD2 (6 bases). CDR3 length: 18 residues. Trimming removed 5 bases at V and 0 bases at J, with 20 bases between. The CDR3 sequence is CASSGSIGSGYSYNEQFF. CDR3 bases: TGTGCCAGCAGTGGGAGTATTGGTAGCGGATACTCCTACAATGAGCAGTTCTTC.

With respect to this clonotype: This may come from a read error, since a much larger clone is one base off. This chain joins TRBV10-3 and TRBJ2-1; possibly TRBD2 for D (7 bases). CDR1 is ENHRY, CDR2 SYGVKD, per germline. The CDR3 sequence is 16 residues long. The ends were cut back, 2 bases at V and 3 bases at J, with 14 bases in the middle. The CDR3 nucleotides are TGTGCCATCAGTGAGACAGGCGGGGGCAGCTACAATGAGCAGTTCTTC. Its protein product is CAISETGGGSYNEQFF.

The V and J genes are TRBV29-1 and TRBJ2-5, with 10 nucleotides matching TRBD2. Germline V gives CDR1 SQVTM, CDR2 ANQGSEA. The CDR3 spans 16 residues. The trim removed 3 bases at V and 0 bases at J, leaving 7 bases unmatched. The CDR3 DNA is TGCAGCGTTGAGTTAGCGGGGGGCCCCCACCAAGAGACCCAGTACTTC. It encodes CSVELAGGPHQETQYF.

This clonotype was counted ten times or more. The DNA for the CDR3 is TGCAGCTTTAAGCCGCGATACAATGAGCAGTTCTTC. It yields the protein CSFKPRYNEQFF. This rearrangement joins TRBV29-1 to TRBJ2-1, with D hard to call. V shed 8 bases and J shed 4 bases, with 12 bases lying between them. Germline values: CDR1 SQVTM, CDR2 ANQGSEA. The CDR3 is 12 residues long.

This clonotype was seen a handful of times. The chain combines TRBV14 with TRBJ2-1; D is uncertain. This CDR3 is built from 13 residues. Germline V lookup: CDR1 SGHDN, CDR2 FVKESK. V was clipped by 1 base and J by 9 bases, with 10 bases between them. The DNA for the CDR3 is TGTGCCAGCAGCCAAGGCCGGTGGGCTGAGCAGTTCTTC. Protein product: CASSQGRWAEQFF. Full variable domain (missing parts from reference TRBV14 and TRBJ2-1): EAGVTQFPSHSVIEKGQTVTLRCDPISGHDNLYWYRRVMGKEIKFLLHFVKESKQDESGMPNNRFLAERTGGTYSTLKVQPAELEDSGVYFCASSQGRWAEQFFGPGTRLTVL.

This chain joins TRBV5-5 and TRBJ2-1; 7 bases fit TRBD2. J lost 9 bases, V lost 6 bases, and 18 bases had no gene match. The CDR3 is 16 residues long. Germline values: CDR1 SGHKS, CDR2 YYEKEE (reference sequence). In DNA form, the CDR3 reads TGTGCCAGCACCTTTGGCCCTTCGGCGGGAGTACTTGAGCAGTTCTTC. It encodes CASTFGPSAGVLEQFF.